The 14 T cell receptor beta chains in this list originate from one sample, sequenced in a study of blood T cell repertoires in COVID-19. Clones were sequenced by immunoSEQ multiplex PCR, and TCRdb holds only the in-frame ones, with some missing. The sample lists 150,000 to 200,000 clones, approximately 90% seen once, with roughly a fifth in the top ten. The sequencing input was peripheral blood. The receptors were sampled from a man aged 60 to 75 with active or convalescent COVID-19.

The chain has TRBV18 and TRBJ1-2; 8 bases match TRBD1. CDR3 length: 14 amino acids. Germline CDR1 and CDR2: KGHSH and LQKENI. V lost 3 bases, J lost 6 bases, and 6 bases stayed unmatched. This CDR3 reads CASSPPGQGDGYTF. The CDR3 bases are TGTGCCAGCTCACCTCCTGGACAGGGAGATGGCTACACCTTC.

This clone was recorded once. The rearrangement joins TRBV12-3 or TRBV12-4 to TRBJ1-1; D call uncertain. This CDR3 has 13 residues. V gave up 6 bases and J gave up 1 base, with 9 bases separating them. DNA of the CDR3: TGTGCCAGCAGCCCTGACACGAACACTGAAGCTTTCTTT. It specifies CASSPDTNTEAFF.

The chain uses TRBV7-9 and TRBJ1-1; no definite D call. The CDR3 runs 13 residues. V lost 5 bases and J 5 bases, leaving 12 bases between the germline ends. Germline V CDR1 and CDR2: SEHNR, FQNEAQ (reference sequence). CDR3 sequence (DNA): TGTGCCAGCAGCCCATGGAGTCAGACTGAAGCTTTCTTT. Protein: CASSPWSQTEAFF.

This chain links TRBV2 with TRBJ1-1; no clear D. Germline CDR1 is SNHLY and CDR2 is FYNNEI. This CDR3 spans 14 amino acids. V lost 2 bases and J lost 5, with 12 bases in between. CDR3 in amino acids: CASSESAGRTEAFF. DNA of the CDR3: TGTGCCAGCAGTGAATCCGCCGGGAGAACTGAAGCTTTCTTT.

V is TRBV5-1 and J is TRBJ1-2, with D maybe TRBD1 (5 bases). The CDR3 spans 14 residues. Per germline, CDR1 SGHRS and CDR2 YFSETQ. Trimming left V 1 base short and J 8 bases short, with 15 bases between. Written as DNA, the CDR3 is TGCGCCAGCAGCTTGATTCCGGGGGAAAGCGGCTACACCTTC. Translated: CASSLIPGESGYTF.

This clone came up a few times. The V and J genes are TRBV5-1 and TRBJ2-1; D may be TRBD1 (6 bases). The CDR3 covers 15 residues. Trimming pared 0 bases from V and 9 bases from J, leaving 16 bases between. Germline V gene lookup returns CDR1 SGHRS and CDR2 YFSETQ. The CDR3 sequence: CASSLDPNPRGEQFF. In DNA form, the CDR3 reads TGCGCCAGCAGCTTGGACCCCAACCCCAGGGGTGAGCAGTTCTTC.

The chain recombines TRBV9 with TRBJ2-1; 11 nucleotides agree with TRBD1. The J segment lost 10 bases and the V segment lost 3 bases, leaving 9 bases of the junction unmatched. Looked up from germline, CDR1 is SGDLS and CDR2 is YYNGEE. The CDR3 length is 15 residues. The CDR3 sequence: CASSAGGTGGREQFF. CDR3 sequence (DNA): TGTGCCAGCAGCGCGGGAGGGACAGGGGGACGAGAGCAGTTCTTC.

The chain's CDR3 is CASSELSSGEQFF. CDR3 in DNA: TGTGCCAGCAGTGAATTGAGCAGCGGTGAGCAGTTCTTC. The rearrangement links TRBV6-1 to TRBJ2-1; TRBD2 might be the D (5 bases). From germline, CDR1 is MNHNS and CDR2 SASEGT. The length of the CDR3 is 13 residues. V was trimmed by 2 bases and J by 9 bases, leaving 11 bases between them.

The chain recombines TRBV2 with TRBJ2-5, with D uncertain. With 7 bases removed from V and 5 bases from J, the gap between germline ends came to 8 bases. The CDR3 is 11 residues long. Germline lookup yields CDR1 SNHLY and CDR2 FYNNEI. The CDR3 protein is CASIREETQYF. CDR3 coding DNA: TGTGCCAGCATACGAGAGGAGACCCAGTACTTC.

This clone was found once. The rearrangement joins TRBV3-1 (or the pseudogene TRBV3-2) to TRBJ2-7, with a tentative D call TRBD1 (6 bases). Trimming pared 0 bases from V and 4 bases from J, leaving 13 bases between. The CDR3 has 15 amino acids. Germline assignment: CDR1 LGHDT and CDR2 YNNKEL (reference sequence). CDR3 region: CASSQEGTSKYEQYF. The CDR3 nucleotides are TGTGCCAGCAGCCAAGAAGGGACAAGTAAATACGAGCAGTACTTC.

The gene calls are TRBV2 and TRBJ2-5; 14 positions match TRBD2. Trimming took 3 bases from V and 2 from J; bases not matched to a gene: 2. This CDR3 region has 16 residues. CDR1 and CDR2 from the germline V gene are SNHLY and FYNNEI. This CDR3 reads CASSDRLAGGQETQYF. In nucleotides, the CDR3 is TGTGCCAGCAGTGACCGACTAGCGGGGGGGCAAGAGACCCAGTACTTC.

The genes are TRBV6-5 and TRBJ1-3, with a weak D call TRBD1 (6 bases). Per germline, CDR1 MNHEY and CDR2 SVGAGI. CDR3 length: 14 residues. V gave up 9 bases and J gave up 0 bases, with 12 bases separating them. The CDR3 region has the DNA TGTGCCAGTTCCACAGGGTACTCTGGAAACACCATATATTTT. Translating gives CASSTGYSGNTIYF.

The V and J genes are TRBV5-8 and TRBJ1-3; 7 bases align to TRBD1. Germline V lookup: CDR1 SGHTS, CDR2 YDEGEE. The J segment lost 4 bases and the V segment lost 0 bases, leaving 1 base of the junction unmatched. The CDR3 consists of 14 residues. CDR3 residues: CASSLGQGGNTIYF. Written as DNA, the CDR3 is TGTGCCAGCAGCTTGGGACAGGGAGGAAACACCATATATTTT.

V usage is TRBV6-5 and J usage is TRBJ1-2, with D perhaps TRBD1 (5 bases). V dropped 4 bases and J dropped 6 bases, with 9 bases sitting between them. CDR3 length equals 12 residues. Looked up from germline, CDR1 is MNHEY and CDR2 is SVGAGI. The CDR3 DNA follows: TGTGCCAGCAGTTCCAGGGCCGATGGCTACACCTTC. Translation: CASSSRADGYTF.